Below are 23 T cell receptor beta chains sequenced from a single sample in a study of OX40 agonist ivuxolimab in advanced cancers. The repertoire was sequenced with immunoSEQ multiplex PCR; TCRdb's copy has only in-frame clones and lacks some. The sample contains approximately 60,000 clones, over 65% of which appear only once. The sequencing used CD4+ or CD8+ T cells sorted from blood, collected in a trial of the OX40 agonist ivuxolimab. These receptors came from an adult with an advanced solid tumor such as melanoma, head and neck, liver or kidney cancer.

The J gene is TRBJ2-5, the V gene TRBV14, with D maybe TRBD1 (6 bases). V lost 2 bases to trimming and J lost 5 bases, with 24 bases between them. This CDR3 is built from 18 residues. The germline V gene encodes CDR1 SGHDN and CDR2 FVKESK. CDR3 nucleotide sequence: TGTGCCAGCAGCCAATCCGCGAGGGGTACAGGGTTAAGTGAGACCCAGTACTTC. This sequence encodes CASSQSARGTGLSETQYF.

The V gene is TRBV11-2, the J gene TRBJ2-3; 7 positions match TRBD1. V shed 5 bases, J shed 0 bases, and the junction held 2 bases outside the gene matches. This CDR3 contains 14 residues. Germline loops: CDR1 SGHAT, CDR2 FQNNGV. The CDR3 loop is CASSQGVSTDTQYF. CDR3 DNA: TGTGCCAGCAGCCAGGGGGTAAGCACAGATACGCAGTATTTT. Combining the CDR3 with reference TRBV11-2 and TRBJ2-3 gives the whole variable domain EAGVAQSPRYKIIEKRQSVAFWCNPISGHATLYWYQQILGQGPKLLIQFQNNGVVDDSQLPKDRFSAERLKGVDSTLKIQPAKLEDSAVYLCASSQGVSTDTQYFGPGTRLTVL.

The V call is TRBV11-3, the J call TRBJ2-1; 9 bases align to TRBD2. With 2 bases clipped from V and 1 base from J, the junction kept 3 bases outside the gene matches. This CDR3 comprises 16 residues. The germline CDR1 and CDR2 sequences are SGHNT and YENEEA. The CDR3 is CASSLRRGGSYNEQFF. The CDR3 DNA reads as TGTGCCAGCAGCTTACGGCGGGGGGGGTCCTACAATGAGCAGTTCTTC.

The rearrangement uses TRBV19 and TRBJ1-1; no firm D call. The CDR3 has 13 residues. V lost 8 bases and J lost 4, with 14 bases in between. In germline, CDR1 is LNHDA, CDR2 SQIVND (reference sequence). The CDR3 protein is CASGRGLSTEAFF. In nucleotides, the CDR3 is TGTGCCAGTGGTCGGGGTTTGAGCACTGAAGCTTTCTTT. Full variable domain (remainder filled in from reference TRBV19 and TRBJ1-1): DGGITQSPKYLFRKEGQNVTLSCEQNLNHDAMYWYRQDPGQGLRLIYYSQIVNDFQKGDIAEGYSVSREKKESFPLTVTSAQKNPTAFYLCASGRGLSTEAFFGQGTRLTVV.

By share, this clone ranks as medium-sized. This chain connects TRBV11-1 to TRBJ1-5; TRBD1 agrees at 8 bases. The J segment lost 6 bases and the V segment lost 2 bases, leaving 0 bases of the junction unmatched. The CDR3 extends over 13 amino acids. Germline V gene lookup returns CDR1 SGHAT and CDR2 FQDESV (reference sequence). Here the CDR3 reads CASSLQGAQPQHF. In DNA form, the CDR3 reads TGTGCCAGCAGCTTACAGGGGGCTCAGCCCCAGCATTTT.

CDR3 DNA sequence: TGTGCCAGCATTTCTGGACAGGGGCTTTCCGCAGATACGCAGTATTTT. Translation: CASISGQGLSADTQYF. V and J are TRBV28 and TRBJ2-3; the match to TRBD1 covers 9 bases. Germline CDR1 MDHEN, CDR2 SYDVKM. After removal of 7 bases from V and 4 bases from J, the junction contained 12 bases not matched to a gene. The CDR3 consists of 16 residues.

The rearrangement joins TRBV10-3 to TRBJ2-4; the match to TRBD1 covers 8 bases. From germline, CDR1 is ENHRY and CDR2 SYGVKD. Trimming removed 1 base from V and 2 bases from J; junction bases left unmatched: 4. The CDR3 sequence is 16 residues long. CDR3 in DNA: TGTGCCATCAGTGAGTGGCAGGGGGCCTCCAAAAACATTCAGTACTTC. This sequence encodes CAISEWQGASKNIQYF.

The chain is built from TRBV5-6 and TRBJ1-4; a weak D match, TRBD1 (6 bases). The CDR3 is made up of 17 amino acids. Germline V gives CDR1 SGHDT, CDR2 YYEEEE. V dropped 4 bases and J dropped 3 bases, with 19 bases sitting between them. The DNA of the CDR3 is TGTGCCAGCAGCAACCAACTCCAGGGGTCACCTAATGAAAAACTGTTTTTT. It yields the protein CASSNQLQGSPNEKLFF.

V and J are TRBV15 and TRBJ2-3; a possible D gene is TRBD2 (5 bases). The CDR3 extends over 13 amino acids. V lost 6 bases and J 2 bases, leaving 9 bases between the germline ends. Germline lookup yields CDR1 LNHNV and CDR2 YYDKDF (reference sequence). In nucleotides, the CDR3 is TGTGCCACCAGGGTGGGAGTCACAGATACGCAGTATTTT. This sequence encodes CATRVGVTDTQYF. Combining the CDR3 with reference TRBV15 and TRBJ2-3 gives the whole variable domain DAMVIQNPRYQVTQFGKPVTLSCSQTLNHNVMYWYQQKSSQAPKLLFHYYDKDFNNEADTPDNFQSRRPNTSFCFLDIRSPGLGDTAMYLCATRVGVTDTQYFGPGTRLTVL.

This clone was detected a few times. The gene calls are TRBV5-6 and TRBJ1-2; TRBD1 might be the D (6 bases). V was clipped by 0 bases and J by 4 bases, with 10 bases between them. Germline CDR1 and CDR2: SGHDT and YYEEEE. The CDR3 contains 14 residues. CDR3 in DNA: TGTGCCAGCAGCTTGGCTCAGGGGATCTATGGCTACACCTTC. Translating it yields CASSLAQGIYGYTF.

The chain uses TRBV15 and TRBJ2-4; no definite D call. The germline V gene has CDR1 LNHNV and CDR2 YYDKDF (reference sequence). The CDR3 totals 13 residues. Between the trimmed V and J ends, which lost 1 base and 7 bases, there was a span of 8 bases. In nucleotides, the CDR3 is TGTGCCACCAGCAGAGGGGAAAGGAACATTCAGTACTTC. It yields the protein CATSRGERNIQYF.

The CDR3: CASSSAGGTRDTQYF. CDR3 nucleotides: TGTGCCAGCAGCTCGGCAGGGGGGACGAGGGATACGCAGTATTTT. The V gene is TRBV7-3, the J gene TRBJ2-3, with D possibly being TRBD1 (7 bases). The CDR3 totals 15 residues. Trimming took off 4 bases at V and 6 bases at J, with 17 bases between the two ends. Germline-derived CDR1 and CDR2 are SGHTA and FQGTGA. The full variable domain, with the rest looked up from reference TRBV7-3 and TRBJ2-3, is GAGVSQTPSNKVTEKGKYVELRCDPISGHTALYWYRQSLGQGPEFLIYFQGTGAADDSGLPNDRFFAVRPEGSVSTLKIQRTERGDSAVYLCASSSAGGTRDTQYFGPGTRLTVL.

This chain joins TRBV5-1 and TRBJ2-7, with TRBD2 identical over 10 bases. V was clipped by 0 bases and J by 1 base; unmatched bases: 4. CDR1 and CDR2 from the germline V gene are SGHRS and YFSETQ. The CDR3 is 16 amino acids. Here the CDR3 reads CASSLGLAGASYEQYF. CDR3 bases: TGCGCCAGCAGCTTGGGGCTAGCGGGAGCATCCTACGAGCAGTACTTC.

V usage is TRBV5-5 and J usage is TRBJ2-2, with TRBD1 as a possible D gene (5 bases). Germline V gives CDR1 SGHKS, CDR2 YYEKEE (reference sequence). Trimming left V 6 bases short and J 5 bases short, with 20 bases between. CDR3 length equals 16 residues. CDR3 protein: CASTRGQNRRTGELFF. The CDR3 region has the DNA TGTGCCAGCACAAGAGGACAAAACAGGCGGACCGGGGAGCTGTTTTTT.

The chain combines TRBV7-8 with TRBJ2-7; D perhaps matches TRBD2 (7 bases). Germline V lookup: CDR1 SGHVS, CDR2 FQNEAQ. This CDR3 contains 15 residues. V lost 1 base to trimming and J lost 3 bases, with 13 bases between them. The CDR3 protein is CASSLGGGRDYEQYF. The CDR3 nucleotides are TGTGCCAGCAGCTTAGGGGGGGGCAGGGACTACGAGCAGTACTTC.

The J gene is TRBJ2-5, the V gene TRBV9, with D uncertain. Trimming removed 4 bases at V and 5 bases at J, with 15 bases between. The CDR3 totals 14 residues. Per germline, CDR1 SGDLS and CDR2 YYNGEE. The CDR3 DNA reads as TGTGCCAGCAGCCCTCACTGGGGTCTCGAGACCCAGTACTTC. Amino acids: CASSPHWGLETQYF.

The chain uses TRBV11-3 and TRBJ2-1, with 8 positions matching TRBD2. The trim removed 2 bases at V and 13 bases at J, leaving 10 bases unmatched. The CDR3 consists of 14 residues. Germline loops: CDR1 SGHNT, CDR2 YENEEA. In DNA form, the CDR3 reads TGTGCCAGCAGCTTATGGCTAGCGGGCTCCGGACAGTTCTTC. Protein product: CASSLWLAGSGQFF.

The chain couples TRBV5-1 to TRBJ1-1, with a tentative D call TRBD1 (5 bases). The V and J ends lost 0 bases and 5 bases respectively, with 11 bases between them. The CDR3 loop spans 14 amino acids. CDR1 is SGHRS and CDR2 is YFSETQ in the germline V gene. The DNA of the CDR3 is TGCGCCAGCAGCTTGGACAGGTTAGGGACTGAAGCTTTCTTT. Amino acids: CASSLDRLGTEAFF.

The gene calls are TRBV6-1 and TRBJ2-5, with 7 bases fitting TRBD2. There are 13 residues in the CDR3. CDR1 is MNHNS and CDR2 is SASEGT in the germline V gene. Trimming at V came to 4 bases and at J to 5 bases, leaving 4 bases not matched to a gene. The CDR3 loop reads CASSGQGGETQYF. The CDR3 DNA sequence: TGTGCCAGCAGTGGCCAGGGAGGGGAGACCCAGTACTTC.

The chain has TRBV5-6 and TRBJ1-4; TRBD1 matches 9 bases. This CDR3 has 15 residues. Looked up from germline, CDR1 is SGHDT and CDR2 is YYEEEE. With V trimmed by 4 bases and J by 7 bases, 8 bases remained unmatched. Here the CDR3 DNA reads TGTGCCAGCAGCGTCCGAACAGGGGGCGGTGAAAAACTGTTTTTT. It translates to CASSVRTGGGEKLFF.

The gene calls are TRBV18 and TRBJ2-5; D is uncertain. Trimming pared 5 bases from V and 12 bases from J, leaving 22 bases between. The CDR3 is made up of 14 amino acids. CDR1 KGHSH and CDR2 LQKENI come from the germline V gene. This CDR3 reads CASSAGPQRLGEYF. The CDR3 DNA reads TGTGCCAGCTCAGCCGGGCCACAGCGCCTAGGAGAGTACTTC.

This rearrangement joins TRBV5-6 to TRBJ1-3; possibly TRBD1 for D (5 bases). Germline assignment: CDR1 SGHDT and CDR2 YYEEEE. V was cut by 1 base and J by 4 bases, with 9 bases left in between. The CDR3 is 14 residues long. This CDR3 reads CASSLSTVGNTIYF. The DNA of the CDR3 is TGTGCCAGCAGCTTGTCGACAGTCGGAAACACCATATATTTT.

The chain employs TRBV2 and TRBJ2-1; the D gene could be TRBD1 or TRBD2 (5 bases each). Trimming cost V 4 bases and J 10 bases, with 14 bases left between them. In germline, CDR1 is SNHLY, CDR2 FYNNEI. The CDR3 loop spans 13 amino acids. CDR3 DNA sequence: TGTGCCAGCAGTGGTTGGGGCGGGCGAGAGCAGTTCTTC. Its protein is CASSGWGGREQFF.